The rows below give T cell receptor beta chains drawn from one sample of a study of T cell repertoires in cytomegalovirus infection. TCRdb passed the reads through MiXCR, listing each CDR3 protein once. The profile covers over 150,000 distinct CDR3 sequences, with around 14% appearing a single time and approximately 30% taken by the ten largest. The sample comprised PBMCs. The receptors were gathered from a human donor in good health (CMV status not recorded). Some clones in this sample may be carry-over from other donors' samples. Each CDR3 is given with its conserved first and last residue. The D gene is left open where the match is weak. The size entry is marked missing in some rows and otherwise reads once, few, many or a size class.

v_call: TRBV6-5; j_call: TRBJ2-1; d_call: TRBD2; clone_size: .; cdr3_nt: TGTGCCAGCAGTTACGGCGGCGGGGGTGGGGATGAGCAGTTCTTC; cdr3_aa: CASSYGGGGGDEQFF
v_call: TRBV11-3; j_call: TRBJ1-5; d_call: .; clone_size: few; cdr3_nt: TGTGCCAGCAGCTGCGACAATCAGCCCCAGCATTTT; cdr3_aa: CASSCDNQPQHF
v_call: TRBV12-3/TRBV12-4; j_call: TRBJ1-5; d_call: .; clone_size: many; cdr3_nt: TGTGCCAGCAAAGACGGGTTTAATCAGCCCCAGCATTTT; cdr3_aa: CASKDGFNQPQHF
v_call: TRBV20-1; j_call: TRBJ2-1; d_call: TRBD2; clone_size: .; cdr3_nt: TGCAGTGCTATAGGGACTAGCGGGGGGACCTACAATGAGCAGTTCTTC; cdr3_aa: CSAIGTSGGTYNEQFF
v_call: TRBV7-9; j_call: TRBJ1-2; d_call: .; clone_size: few; cdr3_nt: TGTGCCAGCAAAGAAGGCGTGGAGGGCTACACCTTC; cdr3_aa: CASKEGVEGYTF
v_call: TRBV6-2/TRBV6-3; j_call: TRBJ1-5; d_call: TRBD1; clone_size: many; cdr3_nt: TGTGCCAGCAGTTACCCGAGACAGGGGGGCAATCAGCCCCAGCATTTT; cdr3_aa: CASSYPRQGGNQPQHF
v_call: TRBV28; j_call: TRBJ1-2; d_call: .; clone_size: .; cdr3_nt: TGTGCCAGCGGGATTCTAGGGGGGGGAACCCCTTACTATGGCTACACCTTC; cdr3_aa: CASGILGGGTPYYGYTF
v_call: TRBV7-2; j_call: TRBJ2-5; d_call: .; clone_size: many; cdr3_nt: TGTGCCAGCAGCTTAGACGAGACCCAGTACTTC; cdr3_aa: CASSLDETQYF
v_call: TRBV27; j_call: TRBJ2-2; d_call: TRBD2; clone_size: .; cdr3_nt: TGTGCCAGCAGTTTATTCCCTAGCGGGGTACAAACCGGGGAGCTGTTTTTT; cdr3_aa: CASSLFPSGVQTGELFF
v_call: TRBV14; j_call: TRBJ2-7; d_call: .; clone_size: many; cdr3_nt: TGTGCCAGCAGCCAAGCCGCCGGAACCTACGAGCAGTACTTC; cdr3_aa: CASSQAAGTYEQYF
v_call: TRBV9; j_call: TRBJ1-5; d_call: .; clone_size: .; cdr3_nt: TGTGCCAGCAGCGTAGATGAAGGGAGTTATAGCAATCAGCCCCAGCATTTT; cdr3_aa: CASSVDEGSYSNQPQHF
v_call: TRBV7-3; j_call: TRBJ2-2; d_call: .; clone_size: few; cdr3_nt: TGTGCCAGCAGCGCTCAGGGGTTCACCGGGGAGCTGTTTTTT; cdr3_aa: CASSAQGFTGELFF
v_call: TRBV20-1; j_call: TRBJ1-5; d_call: TRBD1; clone_size: many; cdr3_nt: TGCAGTGCTAGACTTGACAGGGGCGAAAGGCCCCAGCATTTT; cdr3_aa: CSARLDRGERPQHF
v_call: TRBV7-9; j_call: TRBJ2-7; d_call: .; clone_size: many; cdr3_nt: TGTGCCAGCAGCCTGGACAGCTCCTACGAGCAGTACTTC; cdr3_aa: CASSLDSSYEQYF
v_call: TRBV6-6; j_call: TRBJ2-7; d_call: TRBD1; clone_size: .; cdr3_nt: TGTGCCAGCAGTTACCCCCGACAGGGACCCGACGAGCAGTACTTC; cdr3_aa: CASSYPRQGPDEQYF
v_call: TRBV5-5; j_call: TRBJ2-1; d_call: TRBD2; clone_size: few; cdr3_nt: TGTGCCAGCAGCTCCAGGGAGGGGTCCTACAATGAGCAGTTCTTC; cdr3_aa: CASSSREGSYNEQFF
v_call: TRBV5-1; j_call: TRBJ2-7; d_call: .; clone_size: .; cdr3_nt: TGCGCCAGCAGCTTCGGGTATGGGGGCGAGCAGTACTTC; cdr3_aa: CASSFGYGGEQYF
v_call: TRBV7-8; j_call: TRBJ1-3; d_call: .; clone_size: few; cdr3_nt: TGTGCCAGCAGCTTAGACTGGAGTGGAAACACCATATATTTT; cdr3_aa: CASSLDWSGNTIYF
v_call: TRBV6-2/TRBV6-3; j_call: TRBJ2-3; d_call: .; clone_size: many; cdr3_nt: TGTGCCAGCAGTACCCGGGTCACAGATACGCAGTATTTT; cdr3_aa: CASSTRVTDTQYF
v_call: TRBV7-3; j_call: TRBJ1-1; d_call: .; clone_size: .; cdr3_nt: TGTGCCAGCAGCCCAAGACAGCATCAGGAGGAAGCTTTCTTT; cdr3_aa: CASSPRQHQEEAFF
v_call: TRBV19; j_call: TRBJ2-3; d_call: .; clone_size: .; cdr3_nt: TGTGCCAGTAGTATCGGCAGGGGCACAGATACGCAGTATTTT; cdr3_aa: CASSIGRGTDTQYF
v_call: TRBV25-1; j_call: TRBJ2-2; d_call: TRBD1; clone_size: many; cdr3_nt: TGTGCCAGCAGTTCGGGGACAGGGCCCTCCAGGCGAGCCACCGGGGAGCTGTTTTTT; cdr3_aa: CASSSGTGPSRRATGELFF
v_call: TRBV12-3/TRBV12-4; j_call: TRBJ1-6; d_call: .; clone_size: .; cdr3_nt: TGTGCCAGCAGCAACCACGGCAGCCAGGATTCACCCCTCCACTTT; cdr3_aa: CASSNHGSQDSPLHF
v_call: TRBV28; j_call: TRBJ1-3; d_call: .; clone_size: many; cdr3_nt: TGTGCCAGCAGTCTGGACAGCCACTTTTCTGGAAACACCATATATTTT; cdr3_aa: CASSLDSHFSGNTIYF
v_call: TRBV29-1; j_call: TRBJ1-2; d_call: .; clone_size: few; cdr3_nt: TGCAGCGTCGAAGACAGAGTCTATGGCTACACCTTC; cdr3_aa: CSVEDRVYGYTF
v_call: TRBV7-2; j_call: TRBJ1-3; d_call: .; clone_size: many; cdr3_nt: TGTGCCAGCAGCTCCCGAGACAGGTTTACTGGAAACACCATATATTTT; cdr3_aa: CASSSRDRFTGNTIYF
v_call: TRBV2; j_call: TRBJ1-6; d_call: .; clone_size: few; cdr3_nt: TGTGCCAGCAGTGAAGCGACAGTTGCCTCACCCCTCCACTTT; cdr3_aa: CASSEATVASPLHF
v_call: TRBV11-1; j_call: TRBJ2-1; d_call: .; clone_size: few; cdr3_nt: TGTGCCAGCAGAGACATGGGTGAGCAGTTCTTC; cdr3_aa: CASRDMGEQFF
v_call: TRBV5-4; j_call: TRBJ1-1; d_call: TRBD1; clone_size: few; cdr3_nt: TGTGCCAGCAGCTTGGACAGGGGGAGGATGAACACTGAAGCTTTCTTT; cdr3_aa: CASSLDRGRMNTEAFF
v_call: TRBV7-2; j_call: TRBJ2-1; d_call: TRBD2; clone_size: many; cdr3_nt: TGTGCCAGCAGCCGGGGGTCTAGCGGGAGAAGTAGAGAGCAGTTCTTC; cdr3_aa: CASSRGSSGRSREQFF
v_call: TRBV28; j_call: TRBJ1-1; d_call: TRBD1; clone_size: few; cdr3_nt: TGTGCCAGCCTGGGCAGGGGGGGTGAAGCTTTCTTT; cdr3_aa: CASLGRGGEAFF
v_call: TRBV19; j_call: TRBJ1-5; d_call: TRBD1; clone_size: few; cdr3_nt: TGTGCCAGCAGACAGGGGCTCCTTAGCAATCAGCCCCAGCATTTT; cdr3_aa: CASRQGLLSNQPQHF
v_call: TRBV29-1; j_call: TRBJ2-7; d_call: .; clone_size: .; cdr3_nt: TGCAGCGTCTTCACAGGGTTGGGCGAGCAGTACTTC; cdr3_aa: CSVFTGLGEQYF
v_call: TRBV7-9; j_call: TRBJ1-2; d_call: .; clone_size: many; cdr3_nt: TGTGCCAGCAGCTCGGGGGCGGCCTATGGCTACACCTTC; cdr3_aa: CASSSGAAYGYTF
v_call: TRBV28; j_call: TRBJ2-2; d_call: .; clone_size: few; cdr3_nt: TGTGCCAGCAGTGGGCGGGTCACCGGGGAGCTGTTTTTT; cdr3_aa: CASSGRVTGELFF
v_call: TRBV12-3/TRBV12-4; j_call: TRBJ2-7; d_call: .; clone_size: .; cdr3_nt: TGTGCCAGCAGTTTAGGGTCCACCATCACCTACGAGCAGTACTTC; cdr3_aa: CASSLGSTITYEQYF
v_call: TRBV5-5; j_call: TRBJ2-4; d_call: .; clone_size: .; cdr3_nt: TGTGCCAGCAGATTTCTTCCAGGGTCTGGGACCAAAAACATTCAGTACTTC; cdr3_aa: CASRFLPGSGTKNIQYF
v_call: TRBV28; j_call: TRBJ1-5; d_call: TRBD1; clone_size: few; cdr3_nt: TGTGCCAGCAGTTTCATGACAGGGAGCAATCAGCCCCAGCATTTT; cdr3_aa: CASSFMTGSNQPQHF
v_call: TRBV15; j_call: TRBJ2-3; d_call: .; clone_size: many; cdr3_nt: TGTGCCATTCAGTCCCCTGGAGATACGCAGTATTTT; cdr3_aa: CAIQSPGDTQYF
v_call: TRBV6-5; j_call: TRBJ2-3; d_call: .; clone_size: few; cdr3_nt: TGTGCCAGCAGAAATCTAGCGCCTAGCACAGATACGCAGTATTTT; cdr3_aa: CASRNLAPSTDTQYF
v_call: TRBV29-1; j_call: TRBJ1-1; d_call: .; clone_size: many; cdr3_nt: TGCAGCGTTGAGGTATTGATTCGGAACACTGAAGCTTTCTTT; cdr3_aa: CSVEVLIRNTEAFF
v_call: TRBV23-1; j_call: TRBJ2-3; d_call: .; clone_size: few; cdr3_nt: TGCGCCAGCAGTCACCCCCCAGCGCCCTATACGCAGTATTTT; cdr3_aa: CASSHPPAPYTQYF
v_call: TRBV29-1; j_call: TRBJ2-3; d_call: .; clone_size: .; cdr3_nt: TGCAGCGTACCGGGACAATCGTCAAGAGATACGCAGTATTTT; cdr3_aa: CSVPGQSSRDTQYF
v_call: TRBV7-2; j_call: TRBJ1-2; d_call: TRBD1; clone_size: many; cdr3_nt: TGTGCCAGCAGCCTCGACAGGGATAAAGGCTACACCTTC; cdr3_aa: CASSLDRDKGYTF
v_call: TRBV6-2/TRBV6-3; j_call: TRBJ2-5; d_call: .; clone_size: few; cdr3_nt: TGTGCCAGCAGTTCTCTTTGGGTGGCAGATCAAGAGACCCAGTACTTC; cdr3_aa: CASSSLWVADQETQYF
v_call: TRBV3-1; j_call: TRBJ1-1; d_call: .; clone_size: .; cdr3_nt: TGTGCCAGCAGCCAATACCGGAACACTGAAGCTTTCTTT; cdr3_aa: CASSQYRNTEAFF
v_call: TRBV7-2; j_call: TRBJ1-6; d_call: .; clone_size: many; cdr3_nt: TGTGCCAGCAGCTTACGGGGAAGCTCCTATAATTCACCCCTCCACTTT; cdr3_aa: CASSLRGSSYNSPLHF
v_call: TRBV2; j_call: TRBJ1-1; d_call: .; clone_size: few; cdr3_nt: TGTGCCAGCAGTGAAGCGTCCGGGGGATCAGCTTTCTTT; cdr3_aa: CASSEASGGSAFF
v_call: TRBV7-1; j_call: TRBJ2-7; d_call: .; clone_size: once; cdr3_nt: TGTACCAGCAACCTGAGGGACTTTGGCTCCTACGAGCAGTACTTC; cdr3_aa: CTSNLRDFGSYEQYF
v_call: TRBV20-1; j_call: TRBJ2-3; d_call: .; clone_size: .; cdr3_nt: TGCAGTGCTTTGGGTCTTTCGAGAAGCACAGATACGCAGTATTTT; cdr3_aa: CSALGLSRSTDTQYF
v_call: TRBV29-1; j_call: TRBJ2-1; d_call: TRBD1; clone_size: few; cdr3_nt: TGCAGCGTTGGGAGCAGGGGGCCCTACAATGAGCAGTTCTTC; cdr3_aa: CSVGSRGPYNEQFF
v_call: TRBV20-1; j_call: TRBJ2-3; d_call: .; clone_size: .; cdr3_nt: TGCAGTGCTAGAGATCCCTGGGGCGCATCTGATACGCAGTATTTT; cdr3_aa: CSARDPWGASDTQYF
v_call: TRBV12-3/TRBV12-4; j_call: TRBJ1-2; d_call: .; clone_size: many; cdr3_nt: TGTGCCAGCAGTTTAAGGCTTAACTATGGCTACACCTTC; cdr3_aa: CASSLRLNYGYTF
v_call: TRBV9; j_call: TRBJ1-2; d_call: TRBD1; clone_size: .; cdr3_nt: TGTGCCAGCAGCGATACGTGGACAGGTTCCTATGGCTACACCTTC; cdr3_aa: CASSDTWTGSYGYTF